Listed here are 21 T cell receptor beta chains from one sample, sequenced in a study of regulatory T cells in long-lasting Graves disease (dated by TCRdb to the early 2020s). The library was generated by multiplex PCR. Sequencing was performed on an Illumina HiSeq 4000. TCR beta libraries were built with iRepertoire HTBI primers and Arm-PCR amplification of CDR3 regions. In-frame beta chains were kept once TCRdb had trimmed the public reads at Q25 with fastp and called clones with MiXCR. Rows are combined by CDR3 protein, so each entry shows the most common genes and DNA. The sample table lists about 440,000 distinct CDR3 sequences, around 15% of them with a count of one. About 11% of the sample is in the top ten clones. This sample's time point label indicates: newly diagnosed GD, antithyroid drugs for less than 3 months. For both TCR sequencing and RNA sequencing, RNA was extracted from PBMCs in TRIzol.

This same sample was also part of a study on T cells in Graves' hyperthyroidism and ophthalmopathy.

Here the sequenced sample was peripheral blood mononuclear cells (PBMCs), taken at new diagnosis, from a patient treated with antithyroid drugs. The receptors come from a woman in her 30s with Graves disease. Donor details come from another sample of the same person, matched by shared clones.

This clonotype came up many times. V usage is TRBV9 and J usage is TRBJ2-7; D is unclear. The germline V and J ends were trimmed by 0 bases and 2 bases, with 9 bases remaining between them. The CDR3 runs 14 residues. CDR1 SGDLS and CDR2 YYNGEE come from the germline V gene. The CDR3 is CASSVGIVTYEQYF. The CDR3 bases are TGTGCCAGCAGCGTAGGGATAGTGACCTACGAGCAGTACTTC.

This clonotype was seen at least ten times. The rearrangement uses TRBV18 and TRBJ1-2; the D gene is possibly TRBD1 (6 bases). The germline gives CDR1 KGHSH, CDR2 LQKENI. V lost 6 bases and J 8 bases, leaving 19 bases between the germline ends. The CDR3 spans 14 residues. The DNA for the CDR3 is TGTGCCAGCTCTGGGACACCCGAGGGGATGGGCTACACCTTC. Its protein product is CASSGTPEGMGYTF.

Ten or more counts support this clonotype. This chain connects TRBV7-2 to TRBJ2-1; 11 positions match TRBD2. In germline, CDR1 is SGHTA, CDR2 FQGNSA. The CDR3 has 15 amino acids. V shed 5 bases and J 5 bases; nucleotides not matched to a gene: 5. CDR3 region: CASSMGLADNNEQFF. The CDR3 DNA follows: TGTGCCAGCAGCATGGGACTAGCGGATAACAATGAGCAGTTCTTC.

This chain joins TRBV6-4 and TRBJ1-1; D uncertain. The CDR3 extends over 14 amino acids. The germline V gene encodes CDR1 MRHNA and CDR2 SNTAGT. The V and J ends lost 4 bases and 0 bases respectively, with 9 bases between them. The chain's CDR3 is CASSANSMNTEAFF. The CDR3 coding sequence is TGTGCCAGCAGTGCCAATTCAATGAACACTGAAGCTTTCTTT.

This clonotype was seen more than once but under ten times. Being one base from a much bigger clone, this may be a read error. The V gene is TRBV11-2, the J gene TRBJ2-5, with D maybe TRBD2 (5 bases). The V end lost 5 bases, the J end lost 7 bases, and 14 bases lay between the germline ends. The length of the CDR3 is 13 residues. Germline loops: CDR1 SGHAT, CDR2 FQNNGV. The CDR3 nucleotides read TGTGCCAGCAGCCTTCGTCCCGAGGGGACCCAGTACTTC. Amino acid sequence: CASSLRPEGTQYF.

The chain uses TRBV20-1 and TRBJ2-3, with 9 bases matching TRBD2. V dropped 0 bases and J dropped 6; count of bases not matched to a gene: 13. The CDR3 loop spans 17 amino acids. Germline values: CDR1 DFQATT, CDR2 SNEGSKA (reference sequence). In DNA, the CDR3 is TGCAGTGCTAGAGATCATAGGGCTAGCGGGGCCCGGGATACGCAGTATTTT. Encoded protein: CSARDHRASGARDTQYF.

This clonotype was counted ten times or more. The rearrangement uses TRBV27 and TRBJ2-1, with 11 bases aligning to TRBD1. The CDR3 loop spans 16 amino acids. V was pared by 5 bases and J by 5 bases, with 8 bases of the junction left unmatched. Germline V CDR1 and CDR2: MNHEY, SMNVEV (reference sequence). The CDR3 sequence is CASSPYRDRGNNEQFF. The CDR3 DNA is TGTGCCAGCAGTCCCTACCGGGACAGGGGGAACAATGAGCAGTTCTTC.

This clonotype has a count of ten or more. The chain is built from TRBV2 and TRBJ2-3; D may match TRBD1 or TRBD2 (5 bases each). The V end lost 7 bases, the J end lost 6 bases, and 17 bases lay between the germline ends. Per germline, CDR1 SNHLY and CDR2 FYNNEI. CDR3 size: 14 residues. The CDR3 bases are TGTGCCAGCAATCCGGGACCAGGAGCCGATACGCAGTATTTT. Amino acid sequence: CASNPGPGADTQYF. The full variable domain, its missing parts supplied by reference TRBV2 and TRBJ2-3, is EPEVTQTPSHQVTQMGQEVILRCVPISNHLYFYWYRQILGQKVEFLVSFYNNEISEKSEIFDDQFSVERPDGSNFTLKIRSTKLEDSAMYFCASNPGPGADTQYFGPGTRLTVL.

This clonotype was found many times. The V and J genes are TRBV20-1 and TRBJ1-1; TRBD1 matches 10 bases. The CDR3 loop spans 15 amino acids. CDR1 is DFQATT, CDR2 SNEGSKA, per germline (reference sequence). Trimming removed 5 bases from V and 5 bases from J; junction bases left unmatched: 11. The CDR3 nucleotides are TGCAGTGCTGTAGAGGGGACAGGGGTTTCAACTGAAGCTTTCTTT. It encodes CSAVEGTGVSTEAFF.

This clonotype appeared many times. The rearrangement links TRBV7-2 to TRBJ2-5; 9 bases fit TRBD2. The CDR3 is made up of 16 amino acids. Germline values: CDR1 SGHTA, CDR2 FQGNSA. V was pared by 1 base and J by 0 bases, with 3 bases of the junction left unmatched. The CDR3 here is CASSLVTSGYQETQYF. DNA of the CDR3: TGTGCCAGCAGCTTAGTAACTAGCGGGTACCAAGAGACCCAGTACTTC.

Many counts were recorded for this clonotype. The chain links TRBV5-6 to TRBJ2-7; 7 nucleotides agree with TRBD1. The CDR3 spans 15 residues. CDR1 and CDR2 from the germline V gene are SGHDT and YYEEEE. Trimming removed 2 bases from V and 4 bases from J; junction bases left unmatched: 9. DNA of the CDR3: TGTGCCAGCAGCTTCCCAGGGAAGGGGGCATACGAGCAGTACTTC. Translation: CASSFPGKGAYEQYF.

This clonotype was seen at least ten times. The chain couples TRBV5-6 to TRBJ2-1; 7 bases are a match to TRBD2. With V trimmed by 4 bases and J by 8 bases, 12 bases remained unmatched. The CDR3 has 15 residues. Germline loops: CDR1 SGHDT, CDR2 YYEEEE. CDR3 sequence (DNA): TGTGCCAGCAGCGTTTCGGGAGCCCGGGAGGATGAGCAGTTCTTC. This translates into CASSVSGAREDEQFF.

This clonotype occurred many times. The V gene is TRBV13, the J gene TRBJ2-1; the match to TRBD2 covers 7 bases. Germline CDR1 reads PRHDT; CDR2 reads FYEKMQ (reference sequence). J lost 5 bases, V lost 6 bases, and 13 bases had no gene match. The CDR3 consists of 16 residues. This chain's CDR3 is CASRTEVPSGHNEQFF. CDR3 DNA sequence: TGTGCCAGCAGGACAGAGGTACCTAGCGGTCACAATGAGCAGTTCTTC.

The chain carries TRBV27 and TRBJ2-6; weak D call: TRBD1 (6 bases). Deletions cut 4 bases from V and 2 bases from J, with 9 bases between. The CDR3 length is 15 residues. Germline loops: CDR1 MNHEY, CDR2 SMNVEV (reference sequence). CDR3 residues: CASSYEGAGANVLTF. The CDR3 DNA is TGTGCCAGCAGTTATGAGGGGGCTGGGGCCAACGTCCTGACTTTC.

Here the CDR3 DNA reads TGTGCCAGCAGCTTCCGACTAGCGGGAATCCAAGAGACCCAGTACTTC. The encoded protein is CASSFRLAGIQETQYF. This chain connects TRBV7-8 to TRBJ2-5; 11 positions agree with TRBD2. The CDR3 consists of 16 residues. V was clipped by 3 bases and J by 1 base; unmatched bases: 4. Germline lookup yields CDR1 SGHVS and CDR2 FQNEAQ. Full variable domain (rest looked up from reference TRBV7-8 and TRBJ2-5): GAGVSQSPRYKVAKRGQDVALRCDPISGHVSLFWYQQALGQGPEFLTYFQNEAQLDKSGLPSDRFFAERPEGSVSTLKIQRTQQEDSAVYLCASSFRLAGIQETQYFGPGTRLLVL.

This clonotype was detected many times. CDR3 residues: CASSEEGGMSSYNEQFF. As DNA, the CDR3 is TGTGCCAGCAGTGAAGAAGGCGGGATGAGCTCCTACAATGAGCAGTTCTTC. The V call is TRBV2, the J call TRBJ2-1, with D possibly TRBD2 on 6 matching bases. Trimming cost V 1 base and J 0 bases, with 13 bases left between them. CDR3 size: 17 residues. Per the germline V gene, CDR1 is SNHLY and CDR2 is FYNNEI.

Many counts were recorded for this clonotype. The genes are TRBV11-3 and TRBJ2-1; 12 nucleotides agree with TRBD2. V lost 5 bases, J lost 7 bases, and 6 bases stayed unmatched. The CDR3 has 15 amino acids. Germline CDR1 SGHNT, CDR2 YENEEA. CDR3 in DNA: TGTGCCAGCAGCGTCCTAGCGGGGGGGTGGAATGAGCAGTTCTTC. This gives the protein CASSVLAGGWNEQFF.

This clonotype was detected only a few times. The chain carries TRBV12-3 or TRBV12-4 and TRBJ2-1; the match to TRBD1 covers 7 bases. CDR3 length: 16 amino acids. The junction had 11 bases not matched to a gene; V was cut back by 5 bases and J by 4 bases. The CDR3 protein is CASSDIPGTDYNEQFF. In nucleotides, the CDR3 is TGTGCCAGCAGTGACATCCCCGGGACAGATTACAATGAGCAGTTCTTC.

This clonotype was observed many times. The rearrangement uses TRBV27 and TRBJ2-7; the match to TRBD2 covers 11 bases. Germline V gives CDR1 MNHEY, CDR2 SMNVEV (reference sequence). Trimming removed 6 bases from V and 3 bases from J; junction bases left unmatched: 7. This CDR3 region has 15 residues. The CDR3 sequence is CASRPKTSGIYEQYF. Here the CDR3 DNA reads TGTGCCAGCAGACCCAAGACTAGCGGGATCTACGAGCAGTACTTC.

This clonotype came up many times. This sequence joins TRBV2 and TRBJ1-2; D possibly corresponds to TRBD1 (5 bases). From germline, CDR1 is SNHLY and CDR2 FYNNEI. CDR3 length: 13 residues. Trimming took 8 bases from V and 2 from J, leaving 12 bases between them. Written as DNA, the CDR3 is TGTGCCAGCCGCCCGGCAGGGAACTATGGCTACACCTTC. This encodes CASRPAGNYGYTF.

This clonotype was detected only a few times. A much larger clonotype is one base distant, so this may be a read error. The V gene is TRBV12-3 or TRBV12-4, the J gene TRBJ2-4, with D unresolved. The CDR3 consists of 14 residues. V was clipped by 3 bases and J by 0 bases, with 6 bases between them. The CDR3 bases are TGTGCCAGCAGTTTGGAACTAGCCAAAAACATTCAGTACTTC. Translation gives CASSLELAKNIQYF.